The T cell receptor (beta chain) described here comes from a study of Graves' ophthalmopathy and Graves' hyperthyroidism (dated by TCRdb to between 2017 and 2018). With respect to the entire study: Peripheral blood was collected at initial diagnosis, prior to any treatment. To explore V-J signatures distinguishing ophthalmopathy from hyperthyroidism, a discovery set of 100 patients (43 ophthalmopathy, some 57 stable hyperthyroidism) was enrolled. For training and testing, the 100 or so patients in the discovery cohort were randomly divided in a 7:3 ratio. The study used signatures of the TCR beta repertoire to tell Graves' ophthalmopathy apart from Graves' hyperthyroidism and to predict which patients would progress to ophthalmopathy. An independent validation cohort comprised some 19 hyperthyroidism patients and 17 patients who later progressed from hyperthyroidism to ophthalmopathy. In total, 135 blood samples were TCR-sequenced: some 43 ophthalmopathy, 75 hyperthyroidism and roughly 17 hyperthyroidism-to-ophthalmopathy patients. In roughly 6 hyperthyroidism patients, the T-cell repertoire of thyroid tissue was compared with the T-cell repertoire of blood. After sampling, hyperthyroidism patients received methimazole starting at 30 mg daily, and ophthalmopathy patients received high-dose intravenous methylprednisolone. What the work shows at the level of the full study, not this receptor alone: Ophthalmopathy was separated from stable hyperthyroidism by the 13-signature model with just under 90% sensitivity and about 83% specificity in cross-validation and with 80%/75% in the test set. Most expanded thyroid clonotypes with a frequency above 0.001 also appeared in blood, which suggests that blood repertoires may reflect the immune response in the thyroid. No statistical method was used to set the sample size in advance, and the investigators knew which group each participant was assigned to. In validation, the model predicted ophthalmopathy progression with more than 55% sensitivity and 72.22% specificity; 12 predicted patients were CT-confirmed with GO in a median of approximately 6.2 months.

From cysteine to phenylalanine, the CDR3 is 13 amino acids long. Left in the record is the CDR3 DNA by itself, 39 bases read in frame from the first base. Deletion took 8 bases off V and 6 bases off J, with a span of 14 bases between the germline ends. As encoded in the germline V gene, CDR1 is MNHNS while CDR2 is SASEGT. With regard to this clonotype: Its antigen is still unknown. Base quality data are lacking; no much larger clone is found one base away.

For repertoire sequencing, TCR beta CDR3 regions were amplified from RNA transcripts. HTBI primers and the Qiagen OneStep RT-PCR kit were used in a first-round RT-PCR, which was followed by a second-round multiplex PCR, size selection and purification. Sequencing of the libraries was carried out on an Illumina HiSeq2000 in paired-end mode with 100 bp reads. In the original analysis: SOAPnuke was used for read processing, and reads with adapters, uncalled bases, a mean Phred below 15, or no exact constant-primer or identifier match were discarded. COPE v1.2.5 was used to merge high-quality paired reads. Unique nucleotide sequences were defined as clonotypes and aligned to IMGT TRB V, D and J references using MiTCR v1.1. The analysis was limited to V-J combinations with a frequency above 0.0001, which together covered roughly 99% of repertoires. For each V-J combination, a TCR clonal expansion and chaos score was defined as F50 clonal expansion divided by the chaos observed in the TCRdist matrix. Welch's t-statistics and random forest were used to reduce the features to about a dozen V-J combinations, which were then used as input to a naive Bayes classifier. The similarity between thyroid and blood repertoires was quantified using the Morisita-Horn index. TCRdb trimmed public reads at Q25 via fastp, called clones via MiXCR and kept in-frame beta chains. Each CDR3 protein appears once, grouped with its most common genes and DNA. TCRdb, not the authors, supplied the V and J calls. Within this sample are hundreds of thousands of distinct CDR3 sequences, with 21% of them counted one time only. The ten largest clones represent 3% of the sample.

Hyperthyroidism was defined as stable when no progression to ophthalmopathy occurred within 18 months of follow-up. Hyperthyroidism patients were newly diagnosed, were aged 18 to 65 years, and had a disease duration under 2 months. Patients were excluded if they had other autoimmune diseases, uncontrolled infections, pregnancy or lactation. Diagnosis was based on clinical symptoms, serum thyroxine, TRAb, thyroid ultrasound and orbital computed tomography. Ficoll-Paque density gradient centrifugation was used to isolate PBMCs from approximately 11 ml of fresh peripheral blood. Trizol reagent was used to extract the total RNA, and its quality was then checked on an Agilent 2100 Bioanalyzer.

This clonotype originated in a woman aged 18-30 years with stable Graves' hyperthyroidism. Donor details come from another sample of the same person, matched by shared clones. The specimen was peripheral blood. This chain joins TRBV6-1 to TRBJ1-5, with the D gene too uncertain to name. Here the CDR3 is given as CASSSTRVQPQHF. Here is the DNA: TGTGCCAGCTCTTCCACCCGGGTTCAGCCCCAGCATTTT.